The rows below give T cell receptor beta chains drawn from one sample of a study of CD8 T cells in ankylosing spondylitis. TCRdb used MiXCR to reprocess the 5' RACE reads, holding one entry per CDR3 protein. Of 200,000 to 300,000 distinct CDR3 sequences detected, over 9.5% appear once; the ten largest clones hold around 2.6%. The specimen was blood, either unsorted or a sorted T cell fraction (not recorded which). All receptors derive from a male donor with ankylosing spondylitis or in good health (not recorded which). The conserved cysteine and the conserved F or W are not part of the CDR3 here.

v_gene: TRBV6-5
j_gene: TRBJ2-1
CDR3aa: ASSYSKFSEGGFEQF

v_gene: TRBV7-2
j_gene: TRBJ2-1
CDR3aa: ASSLVGGARAGNEQF

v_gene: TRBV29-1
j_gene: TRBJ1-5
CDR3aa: SVGAGVSNQPQH

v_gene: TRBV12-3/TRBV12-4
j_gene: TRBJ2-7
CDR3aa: ASSLVGLAGPKEQY

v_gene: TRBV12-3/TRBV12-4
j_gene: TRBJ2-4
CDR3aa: ASRRQGENIQY

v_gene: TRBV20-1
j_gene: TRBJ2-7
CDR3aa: SASLGPISYEQY

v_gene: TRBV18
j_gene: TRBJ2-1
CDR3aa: ASSPVRPHDEQF

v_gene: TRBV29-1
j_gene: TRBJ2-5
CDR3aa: SVQATETQY

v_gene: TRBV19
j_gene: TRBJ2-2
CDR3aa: ATRQAGNTGELF

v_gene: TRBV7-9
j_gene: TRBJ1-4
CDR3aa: ASSDRVPNEKLF

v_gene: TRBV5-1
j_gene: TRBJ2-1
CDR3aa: ASSLGGSGYNEQF

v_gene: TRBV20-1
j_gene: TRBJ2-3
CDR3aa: SADDLRNTDTQY

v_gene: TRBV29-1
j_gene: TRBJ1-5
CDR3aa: SVGELGNQPQH

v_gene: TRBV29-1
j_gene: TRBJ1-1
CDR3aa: SVGVVTEAF

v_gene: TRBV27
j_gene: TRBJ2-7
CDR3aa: ASSRSGRYEQY

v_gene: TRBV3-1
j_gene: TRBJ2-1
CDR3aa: ASSASGGTPYNEQF

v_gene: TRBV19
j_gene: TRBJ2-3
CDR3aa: ASNPGRWDSPTDTQY

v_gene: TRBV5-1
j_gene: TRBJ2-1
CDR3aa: ASSLAVYSYNEQF

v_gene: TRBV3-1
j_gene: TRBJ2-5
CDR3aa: ASSQGRRTETQY

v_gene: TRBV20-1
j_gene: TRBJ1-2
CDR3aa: SAREHSDGYT

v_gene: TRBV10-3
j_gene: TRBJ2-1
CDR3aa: AISTGGPYNEQF

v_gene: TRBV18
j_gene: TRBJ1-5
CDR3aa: ASSLRDRDQPQH

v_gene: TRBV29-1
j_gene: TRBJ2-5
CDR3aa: SVDAQGGETQY

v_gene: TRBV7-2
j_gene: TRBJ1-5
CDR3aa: ASSSGDRGSQPQH

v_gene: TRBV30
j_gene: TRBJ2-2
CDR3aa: AWSVLGLDTGELF

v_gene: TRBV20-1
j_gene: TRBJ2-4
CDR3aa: SAQQGTKNIQY

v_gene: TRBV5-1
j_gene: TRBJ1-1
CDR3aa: ASSLVGDGVTEAF

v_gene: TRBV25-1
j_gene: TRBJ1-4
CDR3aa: ASSESAPSRRLF

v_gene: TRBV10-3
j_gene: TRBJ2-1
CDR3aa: AISESRGSSYNEQF

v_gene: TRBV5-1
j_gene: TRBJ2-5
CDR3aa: ASSWRTSGGGETQY

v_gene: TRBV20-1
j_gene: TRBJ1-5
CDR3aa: SARESYSNQPQH

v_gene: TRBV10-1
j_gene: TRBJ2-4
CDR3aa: ASSEFGGENIQY

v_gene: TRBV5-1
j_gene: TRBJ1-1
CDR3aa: ASSWGGAPGTEAF

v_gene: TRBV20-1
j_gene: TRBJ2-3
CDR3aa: SARMLATDTQY

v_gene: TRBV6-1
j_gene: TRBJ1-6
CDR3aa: ASSNTGTGSSSPLH

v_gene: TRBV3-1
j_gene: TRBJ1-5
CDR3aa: ASSQDTGGGDQPQH

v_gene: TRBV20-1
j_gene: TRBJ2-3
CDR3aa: SAREERGITDTQY

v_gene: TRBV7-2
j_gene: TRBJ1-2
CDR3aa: ASSPSLGGRNYGYT

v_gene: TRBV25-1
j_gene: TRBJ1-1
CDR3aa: ASSVRGVTEAF

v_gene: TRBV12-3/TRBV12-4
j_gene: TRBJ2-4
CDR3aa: ASRGGESKNIQY

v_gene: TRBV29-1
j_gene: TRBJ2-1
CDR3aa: SAATGLNNEQF

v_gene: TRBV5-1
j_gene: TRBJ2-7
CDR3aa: ASTRTGGAYEQY

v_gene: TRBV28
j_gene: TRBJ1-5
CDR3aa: ASSRTVNQPQH

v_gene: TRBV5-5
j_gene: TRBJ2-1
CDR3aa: ASLGGGLSYNEQF

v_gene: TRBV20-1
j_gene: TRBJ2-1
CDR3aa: SAREARTLYNEQF

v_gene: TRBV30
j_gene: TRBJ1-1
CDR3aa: AWSKGGGPYRMNTEAF

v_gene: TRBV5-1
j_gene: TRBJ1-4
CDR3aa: ASSLDPGGEKLF

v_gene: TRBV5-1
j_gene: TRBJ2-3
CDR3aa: ASSFGTDPYTQY

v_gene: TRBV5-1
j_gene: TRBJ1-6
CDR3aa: ASSNAQGDDSPLH

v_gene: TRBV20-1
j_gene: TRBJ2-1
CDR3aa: SALETGRHNEQF

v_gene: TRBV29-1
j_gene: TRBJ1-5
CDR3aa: SVAGQGIGNQPQH

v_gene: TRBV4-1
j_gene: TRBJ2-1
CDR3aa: ASSQDLAGPSYNEQF

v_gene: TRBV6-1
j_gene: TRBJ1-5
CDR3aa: ASSEGGEPNQPQH